This T cell receptor (beta chain) derives from a study of shared clonotypes between healthy human individuals. Here immunoSEQ multiplex PCR was the method, and the copy in TCRdb shows in-frame clones only, minus some. The sample shows some 2.1 million clones, roughly 94% of them seen only once. V was clipped by 6 bases and J by 0 bases, with 12 bases between them. The CDR3 extends over 15 amino acids. Germline V gene data show CDR1 as MNHNS and CDR2 as SASEGT. Naive CD8 cells comprised CD45RO-negative, CCR7-positively selected cells, excluding terminally differentiated effector memory CD45RA+ cells. The sequenced sample consisted of naive CD8+ T cells sorted from blood. The chain combines TRBV6-1 with TRBJ1-3; tentative D call: TRBD1 (5 bases). This sequence was found in a man aged 18 to 35 in good health. The CDR3 nucleotides read TGTGCCAGCAGCGCAGGGCCCCACTCTGGAAACACCATATATTTT. Translated, it gives CASSAGPHSGNTIYF.